This T cell receptor beta chain was identified during a study of cytomegalovirus exposure and HLA in healthy donors (dated by TCRdb to about 2017). At the level of the whole study: An earlier analysis of around 600 of the donors reported more than 250 Gb of sequence data and some 120 million unique TCR beta sequences from roughly 200 million T cells. An early release that covered fewer than 750 HLA-typed donors contained approximately 300 gigabases of sequencing data and 85 million to 100 million unique TCR sequences. The genetic ancestry cluster associated with self-reported Caucasian donors included 70% to 85% of the approximately 430 genotyped donors. The study aimed to test whether signatures of past pathogen exposure could be identified by cataloging public T cell receptors. The T cell repertoires of around 670 subjects were profiled by immunosequencing and related to cytomegalovirus serostatus. Besides the first cohort of about 730 subjects, a separate validation cohort made up of over 95 different subjects was used. To predict cytomegalovirus infection status, the study brought together high-throughput TCR immunosequencing, statistical association of individual TCRs with disease status, and machine learning. To study patterns of TCR occurrence, a later analysis re-analyzed previously published TCR beta repertoires from just over 650 donors and added high-resolution HLA genotyping. Rather than using new phenotypic data, the later analysis identified candidate immune exposures from TCR beta sequences and from how often those sequences occurred across donors. In an earlier analysis of roughly 540 of the donors, high-throughput TCR beta sequencing was used to judge whether each TCR beta V gene segment behaved as functional or pseudogenic. Alongside the repertoire data, information on donor age, sex, ethnicity and CMV serostatus was compiled. Genome-wide SNP genotypes for about 65% of the 666 donors were used in a later genetic analysis, which treated that subset as a discovery cohort. All discovery cohort repertoires had been generated using a single sequencing platform. Both class I and class II loci were covered by HLA typing, at four-digit resolution. The number of typed donors differed by locus: about 620-640 for A, B, C, DRB1 and DQB1; 522 for DQA1; 600 to 610 for DPA1; and some 430 for DPB1. Four to six DR-DQ haplotypes were handled as single units for association and clustering because linkage in the cohort was strong. Among some 400 genotyped donors of the cohort, an average of about 240,000 unique TCR beta nucleotide sequences were sequenced per donor, roughly a sixth of them non-productive. Results the study describes overall, beyond this receptor: Compared with the roughly 700-donor mean, donors in an Asian-associated ancestry cluster had fewer N-insertions in productive TCRs, according to a later genetic analysis. In the study, some 160 TCR beta chains were listed as associated with cytomegalovirus. A few of the identified cytomegalovirus-associated TCR beta chains were confirmed in vitro to be specific for cytomegalovirus antigens. This cohort had only TCR beta chains sequenced, and the lack of alpha or paired-chain data limited which features could be detected. The earlier analysis of 587 of the donors excluded over 15 rarely observed V segments, including chromosome 9 orphons, because counts were too low. The sequencing pipeline was judged likely to have produced a cluster of highly shared sequence variants as a technical artifact. In a later genetic analysis, a missense DCLRE1C variant was associated with V-gene and J-gene trimming of TCR beta chains, and the association was replicated in an independent cohort. The authors suggested that the approach could potentially be generalized to other disease states and immunological phenotypes. According to a later analysis, most CMV-associated TCR beta chains appeared to be HLA-restricted, and the HLA associations seemed to be driven largely by CMV exposure. Some IMGT-functional V segments, including TRBV6-2 and TRBV6-3, could not be distinguished by the 87-base-pair reads and were therefore excluded. Assigning TCR associations to individual alleles was difficult when HLA alleles, especially DR and DQ, strongly co-occurred. In an earlier analysis of 587 of the donors, most TCR beta V segments appeared in productive rearrangements about 90% or about 30% of the time, broadly matching IMGT annotations. The classifier was reported to diagnose cytomegalovirus status with high specificity and sensitivity in both the original and validation cohorts. Sequencing depth was assumed to be roughly uniform across donors in the presence/absence analyses, though that assumption may not hold. In a later analysis, about 17,000 TCR beta sequences were associated with specific HLA alleles at a false discovery rate of 0.05. Several of the top co-occurrence clusters appeared to be linked to parvovirus B19, influenza, CMV and Epstein-Barr virus, according to a later analysis. A further reported finding was that TCR beta sequences accurately predicted the HLA-A and HLA-B alleles for most subjects in the first cohort. Correlated functional status among segregating V segments might be attributable to linkage disequilibrium, but an unknown experimental factor could not be ruled out. Across donors, most TCR sequences were observed very rarely, whereas some public TCRs were present in many individuals. A later analysis found that TCR association rates varied across HLA loci, with DRB1 alleles showing the most associated TCRs and HLA-C alleles the fewest. In a later analysis, HLA-associated TCR beta chains were found to be more clonally expanded and to have lower generation probabilities than equally common non-associated chains. Because HLA typing was unavailable for some donors at each locus, only the typed subset was used in association tests. For the cohort, immune exposure information was limited to CMV serostatus.

The cysteine opens and the phenylalanine closes a CDR3 of 16 amino acids. Left in the record is the CDR3 DNA by itself, 48 bases read in frame from the first base. Trimming removed 5 bases from V and 0 bases from J; the gene matches leave 6 bases unexplained. The germline V gene specifies SNHLY as CDR1 and FYNNEI as CDR2. Receptor libraries were prepared by the immunoSEQ multiplex PCR assay. The multiplex PCR relied on a mix of 60 forward primers for TCR Vbeta segments and 13 reverse primers for TCR Jbeta segments. The CDR3 region of rearranged TCR beta genes was amplified from genomic DNA by a multiplex PCR assay. On the Illumina HiSeq System, the amplified TCR beta libraries were sequenced as 87-base-pair reads. In the original analysis: In a later analysis, 80 million or so unique TCR beta chains were counted across the 500 to 700 repertoires, and around 10 million of these chains were shared by at least two donors. Raw reads were error-corrected and collapsed into unique sequences by a nearest-neighbor algorithm in which closely related sequences were merged to remove PCR and sequencing errors. Alignment of CDR3 sequences to IMGT reference sequences was used to assign V, D and J gene segments. For a sequence to be retained, a match of at least six nucleotides to both a V gene segment and a J gene segment was required. A rearrangement counted as productive if the CDR3 had no stop codons and remained in frame with V and J, and every other rearrangement counted as non-productive. Following IMGT convention, CDR3 was defined as the stretch from the second conserved V-encoded cysteine up to the conserved J-encoded phenylalanine. The earlier analysis of some 550 of the donors excluded any sequence lacking an unambiguous match to a single V gene segment. An earlier analysis of roughly 590 of the donors called V segments functional above 56.7% productive rearrangements and segregating when the between-donor standard deviation exceeded 5%. To diagnose cytomegalovirus status from the catalog of TCR beta chain sequences, a statistical classification framework was built. In a later analysis, TCR nucleotide sequences were compared against IMGT/GENE-DB human TR gene sequences so that V and J genes could be assigned. The TCRdist pipeline was used in a later analysis to assign CDR3 sequences and most-parsimonious VDJ recombination scenarios. In a later analysis, each TCR beta chain was defined by its CDR3 amino acid sequence together with its V-gene family, and reads lacking a unique V-gene family were excluded. A later analysis removed several hundred highly shared, low-generation-probability nucleotide sequences to deal with suspected cross-contamination and a sequencing artifact. In a later analysis, a clonal expansion index was calculated for each public chain from normalized within-repertoire ranks of inferred template counts. A later analysis computed generation probabilities with a VDJ recombination model fitted to out-of-frame rearrangements, and checked the results against IGoR. A later analysis scored TCR-TCR, TCR-HLA and TCR-CMV co-occurrence with hypergeometric tests, applying a repertoire-size bias correction to TCR pairs. To estimate false discovery rates, a later analysis permuted the HLA or CMV assignments 20 times. In a later analysis, co-occurring TCRs were grouped using DBSCAN, and TCRdist sequence similarity was added for clustering within HLA-allele-positive subsets. For co-occurrence clustering, repertoires with fewer than 30,000 or more than 120,000 public chains were excluded, along with roughly 5 repertoires with anomalous nucleotide sharing. TCRdb stores this immuneACCESS table with in-frame sequences only. Part of the clones is absent; in the studies checked, under half of the shortfall reflects unresolved V genes, and no reason is known for the rest. V and J calls and clone size are copied from that table; D and trimming were computed from the DNA. The sample table contains some 160,000 clones; only one count was recorded for over 60% of them. Of the sample, about 2% is held by the ten largest clones.

Concerning this clone: Its recognized antigen is unknown. No qualities accompany the bases; no much larger clone lies one base away.

The cohort comprised more than 550 healthy bone marrow donors. At the time of sampling, all cohort members were nominally healthy, though unrecorded immune exposures were likely present. The donor tested CMV seronegative and was one of the 352 seronegative cohort members. Each donor provided a peripheral blood sample, and peripheral blood mononuclear cells were used for TCR beta sequencing. Genomic DNA extraction from the blood cell samples was performed with the Qiagen DNeasy Blood Extraction Kit. This receptor was taken from a woman aged 40 to 50 in good health and CMV-seronegative. Sample: PBMCs. This chain joins TRBV2 to TRBJ1-1, and TRBD1 matches 10 of the central bases. The DNA is as follows: TGTGCCAGCAGTATCCGACAGGGGGCCATGAACACTGAAGCTTTCTTT. It translates to CASSIRQGAMNTEAFF.